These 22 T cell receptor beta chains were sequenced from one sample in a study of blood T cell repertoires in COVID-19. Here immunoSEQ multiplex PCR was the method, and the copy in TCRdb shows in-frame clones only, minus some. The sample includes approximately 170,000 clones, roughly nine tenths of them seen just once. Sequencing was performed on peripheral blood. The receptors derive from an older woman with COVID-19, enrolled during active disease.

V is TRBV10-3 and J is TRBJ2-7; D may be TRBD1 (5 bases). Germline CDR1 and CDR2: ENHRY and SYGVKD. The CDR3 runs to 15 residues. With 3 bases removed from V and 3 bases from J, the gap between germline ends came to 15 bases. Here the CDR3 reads CAISDQLVRDYEQYF. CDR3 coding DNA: TGTGCCATCAGTGACCAGCTGGTCAGGGACTACGAGCAGTACTTC.

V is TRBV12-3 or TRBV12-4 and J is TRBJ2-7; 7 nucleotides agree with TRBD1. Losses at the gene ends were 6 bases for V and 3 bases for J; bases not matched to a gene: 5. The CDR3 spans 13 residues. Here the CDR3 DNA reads TGTGCCAGCAGCCGCGACAGGGTCTACGAGCAGTACTTC. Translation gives CASSRDRVYEQYF.

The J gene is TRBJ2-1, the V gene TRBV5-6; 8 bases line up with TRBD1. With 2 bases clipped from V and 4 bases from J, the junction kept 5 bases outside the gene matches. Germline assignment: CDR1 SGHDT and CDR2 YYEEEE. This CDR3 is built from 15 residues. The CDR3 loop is CASSFGQGLYNEQFF. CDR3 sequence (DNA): TGTGCCAGCAGCTTTGGACAGGGACTTTACAATGAGCAGTTCTTC.

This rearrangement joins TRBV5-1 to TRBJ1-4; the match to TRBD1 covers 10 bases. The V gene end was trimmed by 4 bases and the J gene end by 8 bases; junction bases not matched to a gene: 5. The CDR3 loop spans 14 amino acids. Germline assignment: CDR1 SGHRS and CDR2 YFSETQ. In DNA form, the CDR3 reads TGCGCCAGCAGCCTGGGACAGGGGAGGGAAAAACTGTTTTTT. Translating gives CASSLGQGREKLFF.

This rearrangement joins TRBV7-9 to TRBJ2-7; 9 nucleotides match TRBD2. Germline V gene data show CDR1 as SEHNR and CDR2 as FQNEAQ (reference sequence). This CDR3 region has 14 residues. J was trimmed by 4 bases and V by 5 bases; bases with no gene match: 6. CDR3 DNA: TGTGCCAGCAGCCCGACTAGCGGAGTGTACGAGCAGTACTTC. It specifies CASSPTSGVYEQYF.

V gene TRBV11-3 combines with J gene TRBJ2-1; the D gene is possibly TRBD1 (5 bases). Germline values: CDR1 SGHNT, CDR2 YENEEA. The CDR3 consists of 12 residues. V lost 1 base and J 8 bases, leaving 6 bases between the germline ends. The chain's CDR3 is CASSLVGDEQFF. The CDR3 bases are TGTGCCAGCAGCTTAGTAGGGGATGAGCAGTTCTTC. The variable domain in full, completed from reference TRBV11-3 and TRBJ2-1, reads EAGVVQSPRYKIIEKKQPVAFWCNPISGHNTLYWYLQNLGQGPELLIRYENEEAVDDSQLPKDRFSAERLKGVDSTLKIQPAELGDSAVYLCASSLVGDEQFFGPGTRLTVL.

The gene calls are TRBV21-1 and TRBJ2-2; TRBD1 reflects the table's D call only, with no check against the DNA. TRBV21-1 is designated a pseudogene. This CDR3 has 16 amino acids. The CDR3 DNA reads TGTGCCAGCACCCCAGGTGGGGCCCTGAACACCGGGGAGCTGTTTTTT. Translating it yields CASTPGGALNTGELFF.

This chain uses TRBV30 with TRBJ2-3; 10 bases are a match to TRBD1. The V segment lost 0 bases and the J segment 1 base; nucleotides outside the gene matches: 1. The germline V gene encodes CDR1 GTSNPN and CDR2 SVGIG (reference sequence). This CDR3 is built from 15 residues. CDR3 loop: CAWSVGQGGTDTQYF. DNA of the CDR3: TGTGCCTGGAGTGTAGGACAGGGGGGCACAGATACGCAGTATTTT.

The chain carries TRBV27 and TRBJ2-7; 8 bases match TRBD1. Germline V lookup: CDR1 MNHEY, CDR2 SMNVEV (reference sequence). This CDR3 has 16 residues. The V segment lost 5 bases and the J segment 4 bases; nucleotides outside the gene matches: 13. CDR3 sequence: CASSLTNGQGFYEQYF. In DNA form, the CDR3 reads TGTGCCAGCAGTCTTACCAACGGACAGGGTTTTTACGAGCAGTACTTC.

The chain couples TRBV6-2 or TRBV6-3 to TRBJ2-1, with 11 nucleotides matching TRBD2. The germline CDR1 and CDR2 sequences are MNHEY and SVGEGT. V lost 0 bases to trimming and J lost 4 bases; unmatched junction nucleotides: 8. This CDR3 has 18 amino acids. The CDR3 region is CASSYSTLAGVGYNEQFF. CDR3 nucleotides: TGTGCCAGCAGTTACTCGACACTAGCGGGAGTGGGTTACAATGAGCAGTTCTTC.

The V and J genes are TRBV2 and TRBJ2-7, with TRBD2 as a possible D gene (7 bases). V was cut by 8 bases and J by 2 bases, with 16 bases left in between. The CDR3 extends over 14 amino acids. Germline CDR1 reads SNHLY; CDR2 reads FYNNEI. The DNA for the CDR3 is TGTGCCAGCTTAAGGGGGACTAATCCCTACGAGCAGTACTTC. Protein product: CASLRGTNPYEQYF.

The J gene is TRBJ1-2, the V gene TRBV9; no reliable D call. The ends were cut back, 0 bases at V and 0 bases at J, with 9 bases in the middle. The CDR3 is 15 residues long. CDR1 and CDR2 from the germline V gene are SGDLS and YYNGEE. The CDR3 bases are TGTGCCAGCAGCGTAGTAACGGCGGCTAACTATGGCTACACCTTC. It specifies CASSVVTAANYGYTF.

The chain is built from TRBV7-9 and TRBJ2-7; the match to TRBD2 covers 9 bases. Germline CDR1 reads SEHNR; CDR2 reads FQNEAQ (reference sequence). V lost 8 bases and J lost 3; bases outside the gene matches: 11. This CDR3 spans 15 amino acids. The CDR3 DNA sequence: TGTGCCAGCGGGTCGGGCACTAGCGGGCTCTACGAGCAGTACTTC. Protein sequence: CASGSGTSGLYEQYF.

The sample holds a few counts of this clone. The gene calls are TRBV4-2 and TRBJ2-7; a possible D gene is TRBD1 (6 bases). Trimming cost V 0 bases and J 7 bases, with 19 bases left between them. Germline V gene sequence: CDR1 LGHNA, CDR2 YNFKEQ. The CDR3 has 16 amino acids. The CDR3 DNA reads TGTGCCAGCAGCCAAGATATCTCACAGGGAAGGGGTGAGCAGTACTTC. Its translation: CASSQDISQGRGEQYF.

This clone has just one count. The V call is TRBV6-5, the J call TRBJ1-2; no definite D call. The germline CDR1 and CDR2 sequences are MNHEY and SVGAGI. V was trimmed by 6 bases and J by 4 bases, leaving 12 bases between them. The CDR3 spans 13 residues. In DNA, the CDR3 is TGTGCCAGCAGCCGGGAGAGGAGCTATGGCTACACCTTC. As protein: CASSRERSYGYTF.

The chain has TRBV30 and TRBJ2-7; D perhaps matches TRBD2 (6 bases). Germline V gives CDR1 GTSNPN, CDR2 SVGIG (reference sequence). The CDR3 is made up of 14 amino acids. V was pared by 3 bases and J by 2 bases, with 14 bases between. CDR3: CAWRAGTGTYEQYF. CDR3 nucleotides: TGTGCCTGGAGAGCCGGGACTGGTACCTACGAGCAGTACTTC. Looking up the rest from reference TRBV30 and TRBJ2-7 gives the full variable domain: SQTIHQWPATLVQPVGSPLSLECTVEGTSNPNLYWYRQAAGRGLQLLFYSVGIGQISSEVPQNLSASRPQDRQFILSSKKLLLSDSGFYLCAWRAGTGTYEQYFGPGTRLTVT.

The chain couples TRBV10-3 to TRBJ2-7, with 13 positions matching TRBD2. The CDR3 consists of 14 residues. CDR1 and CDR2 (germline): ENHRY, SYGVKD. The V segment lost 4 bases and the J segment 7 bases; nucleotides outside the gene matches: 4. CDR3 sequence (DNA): TGTGCCATCAGTGCCGGGACTAGCGGGATGGAGCAGTACTTC. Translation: CAISAGTSGMEQYF.

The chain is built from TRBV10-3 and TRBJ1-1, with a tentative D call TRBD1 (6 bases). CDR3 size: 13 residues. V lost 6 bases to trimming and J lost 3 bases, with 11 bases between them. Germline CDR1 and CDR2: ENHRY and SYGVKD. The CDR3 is CAISVGQYTEAFF. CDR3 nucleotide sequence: TGTGCCATCAGCGTTGGACAGTACACTGAAGCTTTCTTT.

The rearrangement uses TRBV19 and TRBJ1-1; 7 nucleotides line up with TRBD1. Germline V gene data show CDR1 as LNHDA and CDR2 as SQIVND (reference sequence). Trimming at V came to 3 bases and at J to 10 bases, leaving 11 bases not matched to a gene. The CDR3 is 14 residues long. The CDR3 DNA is TGTGCCAGTAGTATGAGCCAGGGGGGATTGAGAGCTTTCTTT. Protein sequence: CASSMSQGGLRAFF.

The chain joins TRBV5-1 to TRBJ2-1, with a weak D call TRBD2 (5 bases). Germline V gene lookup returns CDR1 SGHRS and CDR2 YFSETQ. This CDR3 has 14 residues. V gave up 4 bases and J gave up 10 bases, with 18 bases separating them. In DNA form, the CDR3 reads TGCGCCAGCAGCCCGAGGGAAACCGATAGGGAGCAGTTCTTC. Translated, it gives CASSPRETDREQFF.

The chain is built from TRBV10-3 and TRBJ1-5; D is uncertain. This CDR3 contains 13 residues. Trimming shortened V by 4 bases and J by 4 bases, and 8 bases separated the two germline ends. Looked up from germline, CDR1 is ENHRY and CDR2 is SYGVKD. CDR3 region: CAISVKRNQPQHF. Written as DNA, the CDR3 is TGTGCCATCAGTGTCAAGAGAAATCAGCCCCAGCATTTT.

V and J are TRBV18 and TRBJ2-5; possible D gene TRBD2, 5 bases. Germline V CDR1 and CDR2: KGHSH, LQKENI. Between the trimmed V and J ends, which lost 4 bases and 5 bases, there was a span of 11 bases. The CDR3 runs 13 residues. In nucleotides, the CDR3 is TGTGCCAGCTCACGAGGATGGAGGGAGACCCAGTACTTC. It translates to CASSRGWRETQYF.